This TCR beta chain was documented in a study of T cells in Graves' hyperthyroidism and ophthalmopathy. Germline V CDR1 and CDR2: SGHRS, YFSETQ. CDR3 length: 15 residues. A remark on this clonotype: A read error may account for a junction end that differs from germline.

Researchers amplified the TCR beta CDR3 regions from RNA transcripts. The HTBI primer set served for first-round RT-PCR of the TCR CDR3. TCRdb used MiXCR to reprocess the multiplex PCR reads, holding one entry per CDR3 protein. The sample lists roughly 400,000 distinct CDR3 sequences; around a sixth were seen once. The V call is TRBV5-1, the J call TRBJ2-7; 7 bases match TRBD1. Input material: blood. The clonotype originates from a woman between 18 and 29 years old with Graves' hyperthyroidism that later progressed to Graves' ophthalmopathy. Here the CDR3 reads CTSSLRAGGSYEQYF. The CDR3 DNA reads as TGCACCAGCAGCTTGCGGGCAGGGGGCTCCTACGAGCAGTACTTC.